A selection of T cell receptor beta chains follows, all from one sample in a study of neurological immune-mediated disorders. TCRdb passed the 5' RACE reads through MiXCR, listing each CDR3 protein once. Among more than 55,000 distinct CDR3 sequences listed, about 24% were seen once. Sequencing was carried out using PBMCs. These TCRs come from a man between 60 and 75 years old with HTLV-1-associated myelopathy (HAM/TSP). Both conserved end residues are part of each CDR3. A D gene is named only where the DNA matches it firmly. Where a row states a size, it is once, few, many or the class of an expanded clone; other rows omit it.

>TRBV29-1|TRBJ1-1|-|-
TGCAGCGTTGGGGGAGTAGGAACTGAAGCTTTCTTT
CSVGGVGTEAFF
>TRBV4-2|TRBJ2-7|-|once
TGTGCCAGCAGCTTTCATTTGGACTCTTCCTCCTACGAGCAGTACTTC
CASSFHLDSSSYEQYF
>TRBV20-1|TRBJ2-4|-|few
TGCAGTGCTAGAGATTCAGCGAGGGGGGACATTCAGTACTTC
CSARDSARGDIQYF
>TRBV12-3/TRBV12-4|TRBJ2-7|TRBD1|many
TGTGCCAGCAGTCCTCGGAGTGGGGGACAGGTGGACTTC
CASSPRSGGQVDF
>TRBV29-1|TRBJ1-1|-|many
TGCAGCGTCTCAATGGGACTTGAGAACACTGAAGCTTTCTTT
CSVSMGLENTEAFF
>TRBV9|TRBJ2-1|-|-
TGTGCCAGCAGCGTAGCTGATGGTGGGGAGCAGTTCTTC
CASSVADGGEQFF
>TRBV29-1|TRBJ2-1|TRBD2|-
TGCAGCGTTGGCCTAGCGGGTACCTACAATGAGCAGTTCTTC
CSVGLAGTYNEQFF
>TRBV10-3|TRBJ2-3|TRBD1|once
TGTGCCATCACTAGCGGGACAGGGGGCGGAGAAGATACGCAGTATTTT
CAITSGTGGGEDTQYF
>TRBV11-2|TRBJ2-3|-|-
TGTGCCAGCACCCCGGCTAGCAGGGTTGGAGATACGCAGTATTTT
CASTPASRVGDTQYF
>TRBV5-4|TRBJ2-1|TRBD2|-
TGTGCCAGCAGCCTTTTAGCGGGAGAAGGTAATGAGCAGTTCTTC
CASSLLAGEGNEQFF
>TRBV20-1|TRBJ2-4|-|many
TGCAGTGCGGAGCTGTTCGCCAAAAACATTCAGTACTTC
CSAELFAKNIQYF
>TRBV20-1|TRBJ2-2|TRBD1|many
TGCAGTGCTAGATCCATGGACAGGGGGCTAGCGAACACCGGGGAGCTGTTTTTT
CSARSMDRGLANTGELFF
>TRBV20-1|TRBJ2-1|-|-
TGCAGTGCAACCGACGGGGCTTATGATATCCCTGAGCAGTTCTTC
CSATDGAYDIPEQFF
>TRBV5-1|TRBJ2-1|TRBD2|many
TGCGCCAGCAGCGATGGGCGGGAGCGAGATTACAATGAGCAGTTCTTC
CASSDGRERDYNEQFF
>TRBV28|TRBJ1-2|-|many
TGTGCCAGCAGTTTATACGGACATCGGAGGGGGGATGGCTACACCTTC
CASSLYGHRRGDGYTF
>TRBV20-1|TRBJ2-5|TRBD2|many
TGCAGTGCCATTTCTAGCGGGGGAAAAGAGACCCAGTACTTC
CSAISSGGKETQYF
>TRBV7-6|TRBJ2-5|-|many
TGTGCCAGCAGCTTAGGGTCGGGAGTCGGAGAGACCCAGTACTTC
CASSLGSGVGETQYF
>TRBV5-1|TRBJ1-2|-|many
TGCGCCAGCAGCTTGGGGTCAGTAGGTGACTATGGCTACACCTTC
CASSLGSVGDYGYTF
>TRBV29-1|TRBJ2-1|-|many
TGCAGCACTGGACACATGTACAATGAGCAGTTCTTC
CSTGHMYNEQFF
>TRBV19|TRBJ1-1|-|-
TGTGCCAGTAGTGCTAACGGGTTTTATGGGTACTCTGAAGCTTTCTTT
CASSANGFYGYSEAFF
>TRBV25-1|TRBJ2-3|-|many
TGTGCCAGCAGTACTCACTACTACACAGATACGCAGTATTTT
CASSTHYYTDTQYF
>TRBV9|TRBJ2-3|-|many
TGTGCCAGCAGCGGGGGCCCGGAGCGAGATACGCAGTATTTT
CASSGGPERDTQYF
>TRBV20-1|TRBJ2-5|TRBD1|-
TGCAGTGCTTCCCGACAGGGGGAGCAAGAGACCCAGTACTTC
CSASRQGEQETQYF
>TRBV20-1|TRBJ2-3|TRBD1|medium-sized
TGCAGTTTCCCGGGACAGGGCGCAGATACGCAGTATTTT
CSFPGQGADTQYF
>TRBV9|TRBJ2-7|TRBD1|medium-sized
TGTGCCAGCAGCGCGGGACAGGGGGCGCGTTCCTACGAGCAGTACTTC
CASSAGQGARSYEQYF
>TRBV6-5|TRBJ2-7|-|-
TGTGCCAGCAGGGGCGACACCTACGAGCAGTACTTC
CASRGDTYEQYF
>TRBV10-3|TRBJ1-1|-|-
TGTGCCATCAAGGGATGGGACACTGAAGCTTTCTTT
CAIKGWDTEAFF
>TRBV5-1|TRBJ2-5|TRBD2|-
TGCGCCAGCAGGAGACTAGCGGGAGATCAAGAGACCCAGTACTTC
CASRRLAGDQETQYF
>TRBV27|TRBJ2-7|TRBD1|many
TGTGCCAGCAGCAACCCGGGACAGTTGCCCTACGAGCAGTACTTC
CASSNPGQLPYEQYF
>TRBV27|TRBJ2-5|TRBD2|many
TGTGCCAGCAGTTCGCCCCGGGGGGGTGGGTACCAAGAGACCCAGTACTTC
CASSSPRGGGYQETQYF
>TRBV28|TRBJ2-7|TRBD2|medium-sized
TGTGCCAGCAGCTGGGCCCCGAGCGGGGACTCCTCCTACGAGCAGTACTTC
CASSWAPSGDSSYEQYF
>TRBV20-1|TRBJ1-1|-|-
TGCAGTGCTGGAGGCGTAGGGGTCTACACTGAAGCTTTCTTT
CSAGGVGVYTEAFF
>TRBV24-1|TRBJ2-7|-|many
TGTGCCACCAGCCCAGGGGGGGGGAGAGCGGTCACCTACGAGCAGTACTTC
CATSPGGGRAVTYEQYF
>TRBV6-1|TRBJ2-3|-|many
TGTGCCAGCGGGGCCAGGGGGAGGGGAGATACGCAGTATTTT
CASGARGRGDTQYF
>TRBV20-1|TRBJ1-1|-|many
TGCAGTGCTAGAGATTCGACTAACAGGTTACTGAACACTGAAGCTTTCTTT
CSARDSTNRLLNTEAFF